The 32 T cell receptor beta chains reported below all come from one sample, sequenced in a study of shared clonotypes between healthy human individuals (dated by TCRdb to 2018 to 2020). The library relied on the immunoSEQ multiplex PCR assay. Drawn from immuneACCESS, this table holds only the in-frame rearrangements with V and J called that TCRdb kept. Clones are partly lost; checked studies trace under half to an unresolved V gene and leave the rest unexplained. In all, the sample holds some 1,400,000 clones, and roughly 96% of those were seen once. The leading ten clones occupy roughly 1.2% of the sample. Material: naive CD4+ T cells sorted from blood. Explained via the paper, the cell subset or site label denotes: CD45RA+ positively selected. Receptors originate from a man aged 25 to 45 in good health.

The CDR3 nucleotides are TGTGCCAGCAGCGCAAGAGACATTCCTCGGGGTGGCTACACCTTC. Protein: CASSARDIPRGGYTF. The rearrangement uses TRBV9 and TRBJ1-2; the D is unclear. The CDR3 consists of 15 residues. Germline CDR1 reads SGDLS; CDR2 reads YYNGEE. Trimming took 3 bases from V and 7 from J, leaving 19 bases between them.

With respect to this clone: The same CDR3 arises from other DNA sequences in this sample as well. This rearrangement joins TRBV18 to TRBJ2-1; TRBD2 matches 8 bases. The CDR3 has 13 residues. J gave up 7 bases and V 2 bases, and 1 base lay outside the gene matches. Germline lookup yields CDR1 KGHSH and CDR2 LQKENI. CDR3 nucleotides: TGTGCCAGCTCACCAACGGGGGGGAATGAGCAGTTCTTC. Amino acid sequence: CASSPTGGNEQFF.

This chain joins TRBV28 and TRBJ1-5; possibly TRBD1 for D (5 bases). Trimming stripped 4 bases from V and 1 base from J, with 17 bases between. The CDR3 spans 17 residues. Per the germline V gene, CDR1 is MDHEN and CDR2 is SYDVKM. CDR3 sequence reads: CASSSPSGPGSNQPQHF. DNA for the CDR3: TGTGCCAGCAGTTCACCCTCCGGCCCAGGGAGCAATCAGCCCCAGCATTTT.

The count of this clone is one. V usage is TRBV7-2 and J usage is TRBJ2-5; 8 bases align to TRBD2. Looked up from germline, CDR1 is SGHTA and CDR2 is FQGNSA. The CDR3 totals 13 residues. V trimming: 4 bases; J trimming: 4 bases; junction bases outside the gene matches: 2. The CDR3 region has the DNA TGTGCCAGCAGCTGGACTAGCAGAGAGACCCAGTACTTC. Translation: CASSWTSRETQYF.

The V gene is TRBV7-2, the J gene TRBJ2-1; D is uncertain. This CDR3 has 14 residues. Trimming shortened V by 2 bases and J by 7 bases, and 12 bases separated the two germline ends. CDR1 and CDR2 from the germline V gene are SGHTA and FQGNSA. CDR3 in amino acids: CASSLSAFSNEQFF. DNA for the CDR3: TGTGCCAGCAGCTTATCCGCCTTTTCTAATGAGCAGTTCTTC.

The gene calls are TRBV6-6 and TRBJ2-1; D may be TRBD2 (6 bases). Germline CDR1 and CDR2: MNHNY and SVGAGI (reference sequence). There are 15 residues in the CDR3. V lost 2 bases to trimming and J lost 6 bases, with 14 bases between them. Here the CDR3 DNA reads TGTGCCAGCAGTTACCCGACGGGAGTGGTCAATGAGCAGTTCTTC. Translating it yields CASSYPTGVVNEQFF.

This chain uses TRBV6-1 with TRBJ1-5; tentative D call: TRBD1 (6 bases). Trimming left V 4 bases short and J 4 bases short, with 14 bases between. Looked up from germline, CDR1 is MNHNS and CDR2 is SASEGT. This CDR3 is 15 amino acids long. The CDR3 protein is CASSVVVRGNQPQHF. CDR3 in DNA: TGTGCCAGCAGTGTCGTCGTAAGGGGGAATCAGCCCCAGCATTTT.

This sequence joins TRBV7-3 and TRBJ2-1; unclear D gene. The V gene lost 5 bases and the J gene lost 5 bases, with 10 bases spanning the gap. The germline V gene has CDR1 SGHTA and CDR2 FQGTGA. CDR3 length: 13 amino acids. The CDR3 loop is CASSLYRNNEQFF. The CDR3 DNA is TGTGCCAGCAGCCTATATAGAAACAATGAGCAGTTCTTC.

The CDR3 spells CASRYSEKAYNEQFF. Here the CDR3 DNA reads TGTGCCAGCAGATATAGCGAAAAAGCCTACAATGAGCAGTTCTTC. The rearrangement uses TRBV27 and TRBJ2-1; tentatively, D is TRBD2 (5 bases). Germline values: CDR1 MNHEY, CDR2 SMNVEV (reference sequence). The CDR3 is made up of 15 amino acids. Trimming took 6 bases from V and 2 from J, leaving 14 bases between them.

CDR3 amino acids: CASSLGTDYSNQPQHF. The CDR3 DNA reads TGCGCCAGCAGCTTGGGAACGGATTATAGCAATCAGCCCCAGCATTTT. The J gene is TRBJ1-5, the V gene TRBV5-1, with no clear D. The CDR3 is 16 residues long. Trimming removed 0 bases from V and 0 bases from J, with 10 bases in between. Germline V lookup: CDR1 SGHRS, CDR2 YFSETQ.

This chain links TRBV5-4 with TRBJ2-5; 15 nucleotides align to TRBD2. Trimming removed 4 bases from V and 2 bases from J; junction bases left unmatched: 6. Germline V gene lookup returns CDR1 SGHNT and CDR2 YYREEE (reference sequence). CDR3 length: 17 amino acids. The chain's CDR3 is CASSRTSGRVGQETQYF. The CDR3, as DNA: TGTGCCAGCAGCCGGACTAGCGGGAGGGTCGGTCAAGAGACCCAGTACTTC.

The chain links TRBV6-6 to TRBJ2-1; 12 positions match TRBD2. CDR1 and CDR2 (germline): MNHNY, SVGAGI (reference sequence). The CDR3 sequence is 15 residues long. Unmatched junction bases numbered 6, after V lost 6 bases and J lost 6 bases. In nucleotides, the CDR3 is TGTGCCAGCAGCCATCGACTAGCGGGAGTCAATGAGCAGTTCTTC. Residues: CASSHRLAGVNEQFF.

V usage is TRBV5-1 and J usage is TRBJ2-3; no definite D call. V gave up 4 bases and J gave up 0 bases, with 12 bases separating them. This CDR3 is built from 15 residues. Germline V CDR1 and CDR2: SGHRS, YFSETQ. The CDR3: CASSPALDSTDTQYF. The DNA of the CDR3 is TGCGCCAGCAGCCCGGCCTTGGACAGCACAGATACGCAGTATTTT.

This chain joins TRBV2 and TRBJ2-3; D unclear. Trimming cost V 2 bases and J 0 bases, with 6 bases left between them. CDR1 SNHLY and CDR2 FYNNEI come from the germline V gene. The CDR3 is 14 amino acids. The CDR3 DNA sequence: TGTGCCAGCAGTGAATCAGTGAGCACAGATACGCAGTATTTT. Residues: CASSESVSTDTQYF.

The genes are TRBV4-1 and TRBJ2-4; the D gene is possibly TRBD1 (5 bases). Trimming pared 1 base from V and 0 bases from J, leaving 13 bases between. The CDR3 sequence is 17 residues long. The germline CDR1 and CDR2 sequences are MGHRA and YSYEKL. Here the CDR3 DNA reads TGCGCCAGCAGCCAAGGACAGAACCTTCTAGCCAAAAACATTCAGTACTTC. It codes for CASSQGQNLLAKNIQYF.

The chain recombines TRBV5-1 with TRBJ2-5; D is uncertain. V lost 0 bases and J 1 base, leaving 7 bases between the germline ends. Germline V CDR1 and CDR2: SGHRS, YFSETQ. CDR3 length equals 14 residues. CDR3: CASSLGIAQETQYF. The CDR3 nucleotides are TGCGCCAGCAGCTTGGGGATCGCCCAAGAGACCCAGTACTTC.

The chain carries TRBV2 and TRBJ1-3; no firm D call. This CDR3 spans 15 amino acids. Germline V CDR1 and CDR2: SNHLY, FYNNEI. The V and J ends lost 6 bases and 0 bases respectively, with 12 bases between them. CDR3 region: CASRKGGGSGNTIYF. DNA for the CDR3: TGTGCCAGCAGGAAAGGTGGAGGCTCTGGAAACACCATATATTTT.

The chain carries TRBV7-9 and TRBJ2-5; 7 bases fit TRBD1. This CDR3 has 16 residues. After removal of 3 bases from V and 0 bases from J, the junction contained 7 bases not matched to a gene. Germline V gene sequence: CDR1 SEHNR, CDR2 FQNEAQ (reference sequence). Written as DNA, the CDR3 is TGTGCCAGCAGCTTGAGGACAGGAAGCTACCAAGAGACCCAGTACTTC. Protein product: CASSLRTGSYQETQYF.

The CDR3 DNA is TGCGCCAGCAAGGGAGTGATCGAGCAGTACTTC. Its protein is CASKGVIEQYF. The gene calls are TRBV5-1 and TRBJ2-7, with TRBD2 as a possible D gene (5 bases). The ends were cut back, 6 bases at V and 6 bases at J, with 10 bases in the middle. CDR1 SGHRS and CDR2 YFSETQ come from the germline V gene. The CDR3 totals 11 residues. Supplemented by reference TRBV5-1 and TRBJ2-7, the full variable domain reads KAGVTQTPRYLIKTRGQQVTLSCSPISGHRSVSWYQQTPGQGLQFLFEYFSETQRNKGNFPGRFSGRQFSNSRSEMNVSTLELGDSALYLCASKGVIEQYFGPGTRLTVT.

This clone has just a few counts. This sequence joins TRBV10-2 and TRBJ1-1, with D possibly being TRBD1 (6 bases). Germline values: CDR1 WSHSY, CDR2 SAAADI. The CDR3 runs 13 residues. Trimming removed 7 bases at V and 1 base at J, with 10 bases between. CDR3 in amino acids: CASTVQGNTEAFF. CDR3 sequence (DNA): TGCGCCAGCACCGTACAGGGGAACACTGAAGCTTTCTTT.

Of note for this clone: One end of the junction is discordant with germline, which a read error may explain. V and J are TRBV29-1 and TRBJ2-3; 7 bases are shared with TRBD1. The V gene's germline CDR1 is SQVTM and CDR2 ANQGSEA. The CDR3 has 14 residues. CDR3 nucleotides: TGCAGCGTGGAAGACAGGGCCGGCGCAGATACGCAGTATTTT. The encoded protein is CSVEDRAGADTQYF.

The chain links TRBV6-5 to TRBJ2-3, with 11 bases lining up with TRBD2. CDR1 and CDR2 (germline): MNHEY, SVGAGI. This CDR3 is built from 16 residues. V lost 4 bases and J lost 6; bases outside the gene matches: 9. The CDR3 DNA reads as TGTGCCAGCAGTTCTTATAGCGGGAGGGCCGGGGATACGCAGTATTTT. Translating gives CASSSYSGRAGDTQYF.

The chain couples TRBV28 to TRBJ2-1; possible D gene TRBD1, 6 bases. This CDR3 is 15 amino acids long. Germline V CDR1 and CDR2: MDHEN, SYDVKM. The V and J ends lost 3 bases and 7 bases respectively, with 16 bases between them. CDR3 coding DNA: TGTGCCAGCAGTTTCAGTTCAGGGGCCGTAAATGAGCAGTTCTTC. It yields the protein CASSFSSGAVNEQFF.

This clone was detected only once. The gene calls are TRBV6-1 and TRBJ2-1; 10 positions match TRBD2. Trimming cost V 3 bases and J 4 bases; bases outside gene matches: 3. Germline-derived CDR1 and CDR2 are MNHNS and SASEGT. This CDR3 contains 15 residues. The CDR3: CASSDLAGEYNEQFF. CDR3 nucleotide sequence: TGTGCCAGCAGTGACCTAGCGGGAGAGTACAATGAGCAGTTCTTC.

Of note for this clone: Other DNA sequences in this sample translate to the same CDR3. J is TRBJ1-1 and V is TRBV18; D not resolved. Germline CDR1 KGHSH, CDR2 LQKENI. The CDR3 has 15 amino acids. The ends were cut back, 0 bases at V and 0 bases at J, with 8 bases in the middle. The CDR3 is CASSPPGLMNTEAFF. The CDR3 nucleotides are TGTGCCAGCTCACCACCGGGCCTAATGAACACTGAAGCTTTCTTT.

Points on this clone: The sample has other DNA sequences that encode this CDR3 too. The chain is built from TRBV19 and TRBJ2-3; D is undetermined. The CDR3 is made up of 17 amino acids. Looked up from germline, CDR1 is LNHDA and CDR2 is SQIVND (reference sequence). V shed 3 bases and J shed 0 bases, with 16 bases lying between them. The CDR3 sequence: CASSINLGSTSTDTQYF. The CDR3 DNA follows: TGTGCCAGTAGTATTAATCTTGGCAGCACTAGCACAGATACGCAGTATTTT.

The J gene is TRBJ2-1, the V gene TRBV7-6; 14 bases map to TRBD2. Germline V gene lookup returns CDR1 SGHVS and CDR2 FNYEAQ. Germline trimming cut 5 bases from V and 1 base from J; bases unmatched to any gene: 1. The CDR3 covers 16 residues. CDR3 in amino acids: CASSGTSGSSYNEQFF. CDR3 nucleotides: TGTGCCAGCAGCGGGACTAGCGGGAGTTCCTACAATGAGCAGTTCTTC.

The V and J genes are TRBV5-4 and TRBJ2-1; D call uncertain. The CDR3 loop spans 16 amino acids. V was trimmed by 0 bases and J by 0 bases, leaving 10 bases between them. Germline V gives CDR1 SGHNT, CDR2 YYREEE (reference sequence). CDR3 protein: CASSLEQASSYNEQFF. The CDR3 DNA follows: TGTGCCAGCAGCTTGGAGCAGGCAAGCTCCTACAATGAGCAGTTCTTC.

The CDR3 nucleotides are TGTGCCAGCAGCCAAGTCCGGTCTAGCGGGACTTCAGGAGAGCAGTTCTTC. It translates to CASSQVRSSGTSGEQFF. The chain combines TRBV14 with TRBJ2-1; 9 bases match TRBD2. The CDR3 covers 17 residues. V dropped 1 base and J dropped 10; count of bases not matched to a gene: 14. Germline lookup yields CDR1 SGHDN and CDR2 FVKESK.

The chain links TRBV11-2 to TRBJ2-7, with 11 bases matching TRBD1. Germline-derived CDR1 and CDR2 are SGHAT and FQNNGV. The length of the CDR3 is 15 residues. The junction had 3 bases not matched to a gene; V was cut back by 3 bases and J by 2 bases. The CDR3 loop is CASSFGTGGTYEQYF. The CDR3 coding sequence is TGTGCCAGCAGCTTCGGGACAGGGGGTACCTACGAGCAGTACTTC. The complete variable domain, with remaining parts taken from reference TRBV11-2 and TRBJ2-7, reads EAGVAQSPRYKIIEKRQSVAFWCNPISGHATLYWYQQILGQGPKLLIQFQNNGVVDDSQLPKDRFSAERLKGVDSTLKIQPAKLEDSAVYLCASSFGTGGTYEQYFGPGTRLTVT.

The rearrangement joins TRBV29-1 to TRBJ1-4; D is possibly TRBD1 (5 bases). The V gene lost 4 bases and the J gene lost 1 base, with 10 bases spanning the gap. There are 14 residues in the CDR3. Germline V lookup: CDR1 SQVTM, CDR2 ANQGSEA. CDR3: CSVAGIGTNEKLFF. The CDR3 DNA reads as TGCAGCGTTGCAGGGATCGGAACTAATGAAAAACTGTTTTTT.

This clone appeared a single time. V usage is TRBV5-1 and J usage is TRBJ2-7, with a tentative D call TRBD1 (6 bases). This CDR3 region has 17 residues. CDR1 and CDR2 from the germline V gene are SGHRS and YFSETQ. V lost 4 bases and J 0 bases, leaving 20 bases between the germline ends. This CDR3 is CASSIAAGALSSYEQYF. The CDR3 nucleotides read TGCGCCAGCAGCATCGCCGCAGGGGCCCTGAGCTCCTACGAGCAGTACTTC.